The 31 T cell receptor beta chains below were found in one sample sequenced in a study of cytomegalovirus exposure and HLA in healthy donors. Measured with immunoSEQ multiplex PCR; TCRdb has only the in-frame clones, and not every one. The repertoire consists of tens of thousands of clones, with around 94% occurring once and the leading ten covering approximately 2.3%. What was sequenced was PBMCs. The receptor source for this set is a man between 18 and 29 years old in good health and CMV-seronegative.

The chain links TRBV6-5 to TRBJ1-1; D possibly corresponds to TRBD1 (5 bases). The CDR3 contains 13 residues. The germline V and J ends were trimmed by 2 bases and 4 bases, with 8 bases remaining between them. CDR1 and CDR2 (germline): MNHEY, SVGAGI. The CDR3 loop reads CASSYGQSTEAFF. CDR3 DNA: TGTGCCAGCAGTTACGGACAAAGCACTGAAGCTTTCTTT.

The V call is TRBV5-1, the J call TRBJ2-1; possibly TRBD1 for D (5 bases). This CDR3 contains 15 residues. Trimming removed 0 bases at V and 7 bases at J, with 14 bases between. The germline gives CDR1 SGHRS, CDR2 YFSETQ. This chain's CDR3 is CASSLAQGPLNEQFF. The CDR3 bases are TGCGCCAGCAGCTTGGCCCAGGGTCCCTTAAATGAGCAGTTCTTC.

The V call is TRBV7-9, the J call TRBJ2-1, with D possibly TRBD2 on 6 matching bases. Germline V gives CDR1 SEHNR, CDR2 FQNEAQ (reference sequence). V was pared by 3 bases and J by 10 bases, with 10 bases between. CDR3 length equals 12 residues. CDR3 loop: CASSFFLAEQFF. For the CDR3, the DNA is TGTGCCAGCAGCTTCTTCCTAGCGGAGCAGTTCTTC.

V is TRBV7-6 and J is TRBJ2-6, with 10 bases matching TRBD1. V shed 0 bases and J 1 base; nucleotides not matched to a gene: 6. The CDR3 totals 19 residues. Per the germline V gene, CDR1 is SGHVS and CDR2 is FNYEAQ. CDR3 sequence reads: CASSLAGQGVGSGANVLTF. The CDR3 DNA is TGTGCCAGCAGCTTAGCTGGACAGGGGGTTGGGTCTGGGGCCAACGTCCTGACTTTC.

CDR3 sequence (DNA): TGCGCCAGCAGTCCAACAGGGGATCAGCCCCAGCATTTT. The encoded protein is CASSPTGDQPQHF. V is TRBV10-1 and J is TRBJ1-5; TRBD1 matches 7 bases. This CDR3 spans 13 amino acids. V lost 5 bases, J lost 5 bases, and 3 bases stayed unmatched. Germline CDR1 is WNHNN and CDR2 is SYGVQD (reference sequence).

The CDR3 sequence: CASRPGTANTEAFF. The CDR3 DNA follows: TGTGCCAGCAGACCCGGGACAGCGAACACTGAAGCTTTCTTT. This rearrangement joins TRBV28 to TRBJ1-1; 7 positions agree with TRBD1. Germline CDR1 reads MDHEN; CDR2 reads SYDVKM. There are 14 residues in the CDR3. The trim removed 6 bases at V and 1 base at J, leaving 5 bases unmatched.

The rearrangement joins TRBV27 to TRBJ1-4; 11 bases are a match to TRBD1. This CDR3 region has 15 residues. CDR1 and CDR2 from the germline V gene are MNHEY and SMNVEV (reference sequence). V was pared by 5 bases and J by 7 bases, with 6 bases of the junction left unmatched. The CDR3 nucleotides are TGTGCCAGCAGTGAGACCGGGACAGGGGGTGAAAAACTGTTTTTT. It is translated as CASSETGTGGEKLFF.

V usage is TRBV11-2 and J usage is TRBJ1-2; D not resolved. CDR3 size: 13 residues. V was shortened by 1 base and J by 4 bases, with 7 bases between the two germline ends. Germline V gene sequence: CDR1 SGHAT, CDR2 FQNNGV. The CDR3 here is CASSLVGGYGYTF. The DNA of the CDR3 is TGTGCCAGCAGCTTAGTCGGAGGCTATGGCTACACCTTC.

The CDR3 region has the DNA TGCGCCAGCAGCCAAGAGATTTGGGACAGCGAGCAGTTCTTC. It yields the protein CASSQEIWDSEQFF. The V gene is TRBV4-1, the J gene TRBJ2-1; 7 bases are a match to TRBD1. V lost 0 bases, J lost 10 bases, and 6 bases stayed unmatched. The CDR3 runs to 14 residues. Germline V gives CDR1 MGHRA, CDR2 YSYEKL.

This chain joins TRBV4-3 and TRBJ2-1; the match to TRBD2 covers 8 bases. The CDR3 length is 15 residues. The germline CDR1 and CDR2 sequences are LGHNA and YSLEER. V lost 5 bases and J lost 6; bases outside the gene matches: 9. CDR3 protein: CASSDGLAGFNEQFF. As DNA, the CDR3 is TGCGCCAGCAGCGACGGGCTAGCGGGCTTCAATGAGCAGTTCTTC.

The DNA of the CDR3 is TGCAGCGGGGGCGGGAGCGATACGCAGTATTTT. This codes for CSGGGSDTQYF. V usage is TRBV29-1 and J usage is TRBJ2-3, with 7 bases lining up with TRBD2. With V trimmed by 7 bases and J by 6 bases, 4 bases remained unmatched. This CDR3 has 11 amino acids. Per the germline V gene, CDR1 is SQVTM and CDR2 is ANQGSEA.

This clone showed up just once. This sequence joins TRBV6-4 and TRBJ2-3, with D maybe TRBD2 (6 bases). The CDR3 is 14 amino acids. V was cut by 7 bases and J by 3 bases, with 14 bases left in between. Germline V lookup: CDR1 MRHNA, CDR2 SNTAGT. In DNA, the CDR3 is TGTGCCAGCAACCGGGGGAAGGGTACAGATACGCAGTATTTT. This codes for CASNRGKGTDTQYF.

The J gene is TRBJ1-5, the V gene TRBV6-4; D is unresolved. Trimming shortened V by 4 bases and J by 9 bases, and 16 bases separated the two germline ends. Germline CDR1 reads MRHNA; CDR2 reads SNTAGT. This CDR3 has 14 amino acids. The CDR3 region has the DNA TGTGCCAGCAGTGGCGAAGCGGGAATCGCGCCCCAGCATTTT. This encodes CASSGEAGIAPQHF.

V usage is TRBV11-2 and J usage is TRBJ2-7; D is uncertain. Trimming shortened V by 0 bases and J by 3 bases, and 6 bases separated the two germline ends. CDR1 is SGHAT, CDR2 FQNNGV, per germline. CDR3 size: 13 residues. The CDR3 nucleotides are TGTGCCAGCAGCTTAGAGGCAGACTACGAGCAGTACTTC. This encodes CASSLEADYEQYF.

This clone has just one count. The V gene is TRBV19, the J gene TRBJ1-1, with TRBD1 identical over 7 bases. V was pared by 6 bases and J by 4 bases, with 8 bases of the junction left unmatched. The germline V gene encodes CDR1 LNHDA and CDR2 SQIVND (reference sequence). This CDR3 region has 14 residues. CDR3: CASRQQGIGTEAFF. CDR3 nucleotides: TGTGCCAGTAGGCAACAGGGGATTGGCACTGAAGCTTTCTTT.

The genes are TRBV28 and TRBJ2-7; TRBD1 agrees at 8 bases. The J segment lost 6 bases and the V segment lost 1 base, leaving 17 bases of the junction unmatched. Germline CDR1 and CDR2: MDHEN and SYDVKM. This CDR3 has 18 residues. CDR3 protein: CASSLSGLGRGPDGEQYF. CDR3 coding DNA: TGTGCCAGCAGTTTATCCGGACTGGGCAGGGGGCCGGATGGCGAGCAGTACTTC.

V and J are TRBV6-1 and TRBJ1-1; 7 nucleotides agree with TRBD1. The V gene end was trimmed by 6 bases and the J gene end by 3 bases; junction bases not matched to a gene: 7. The germline CDR1 and CDR2 sequences are MNHNS and SASEGT. The CDR3 loop spans 14 amino acids. CDR3 in DNA: TGTGCCAGCAGAAAGGGGACAGAACACACTGAAGCTTTCTTT. Protein: CASRKGTEHTEAFF.

The V and J genes are TRBV29-1 and TRBJ1-2; a possible D gene is TRBD1 (6 bases). Germline CDR1 is SQVTM and CDR2 is ANQGSEA. V was pared by 2 bases and J by 7 bases, with 14 bases between. This CDR3 has 13 residues. CDR3 protein: CSVERGGGGGYTF. CDR3 sequence (DNA): TGCAGCGTTGAAAGGGGGGGCGGAGGTGGCTACACCTTC.

The V call is TRBV5-1, the J call TRBJ2-5, with D possibly being TRBD2 (5 bases). Germline assignment: CDR1 SGHRS and CDR2 YFSETQ. The CDR3 length is 11 residues. Trimming shortened V by 4 bases and J by 8 bases, and 9 bases separated the two germline ends. CDR3 sequence reads: CASSLEGTQYF. CDR3 DNA: TGCGCCAGCAGCCTCGAGGGAACCCAGTACTTC.

V is TRBV5-6 and J is TRBJ2-5; D perhaps matches TRBD2 (5 bases). CDR1 is SGHDT and CDR2 is YYEEEE in the germline V gene. The germline V and J ends were trimmed by 5 bases and 1 base, with 15 bases remaining between them. This CDR3 comprises 15 residues. CDR3 DNA: TGTGCCAGCAGTTCTAGGACTGATTTCCAAGAGACCCAGTACTTC. Protein sequence: CASSSRTDFQETQYF.

The V gene is TRBV27, the J gene TRBJ1-4; the match to TRBD1 covers 10 bases. The germline V gene has CDR1 MNHEY and CDR2 SMNVEV (reference sequence). The CDR3 extends over 18 amino acids. Trimming cost V 3 bases and J 0 bases; bases outside gene matches: 7. CDR3 bases: TGTGCCAGCAGTTTTTTGGGACAGGGGTCGGCAACTAATGAAAAACTGTTTTTT. Translated: CASSFLGQGSATNEKLFF.

The V call is TRBV11-2, the J call TRBJ2-3; no definite D call. Per germline, CDR1 SGHAT and CDR2 FQNNGV. CDR3 length: 12 amino acids. V was trimmed by 5 bases and J by 7 bases, leaving 10 bases between them. The CDR3 here is CASSQTENTQYF. The CDR3 coding sequence is TGTGCCAGCAGCCAAACGGAGAATACGCAGTATTTT.

The chain joins TRBV4-2 to TRBJ2-3; unclear D gene. CDR3 length: 12 residues. V gave up 1 base and J gave up 5 bases, with 4 bases separating them. The V gene's germline CDR1 is LGHNA and CDR2 YNFKEQ. CDR3 sequence reads: CASSQALDTQYF. The CDR3, as DNA: TGTGCCAGCAGCCAAGCGTTAGATACGCAGTATTTT.

This chain joins TRBV30 and TRBJ1-1; the D is unclear. Germline CDR1 and CDR2: GTSNPN and SVGIG (reference sequence). The CDR3 consists of 12 residues. With 0 bases removed from V and 0 bases from J, the gap between germline ends came to 2 bases. CDR3 coding DNA: TGTGCCTGGAGTGTCTTGAACACTGAAGCTTTCTTT. It specifies CAWSVLNTEAFF.

The chain combines TRBV9 with TRBJ1-1; 7 positions match TRBD1. V trimming: 4 bases; J trimming: 1 base; junction bases outside the gene matches: 4. The CDR3 is 14 amino acids. Germline lookup yields CDR1 SGDLS and CDR2 YYNGEE. CDR3: CASSPGTANTEAFF. As DNA, the CDR3 is TGTGCCAGCAGCCCCGGGACAGCGAACACTGAAGCTTTCTTT.

The chain carries TRBV10-1 and TRBJ1-1, with D hard to call. The CDR3 loop spans 13 amino acids. Trimming left V 4 bases short and J 1 base short, with 7 bases between. Germline CDR1 reads WNHNN; CDR2 reads SYGVQD (reference sequence). In nucleotides, the CDR3 is TGCGCCAGCAGTGCACAGAGGAACACTGAAGCTTTCTTT. This sequence encodes CASSAQRNTEAFF.

The rearrangement uses TRBV28 and TRBJ1-3; 9 bases are a match to TRBD1. CDR1 and CDR2 from the germline V gene are MDHEN and SYDVKM. Losses at the gene ends were 6 bases for V and 5 bases for J; bases not matched to a gene: 5. The CDR3 extends over 14 amino acids. CDR3 protein: CASREGQGRNTIYF. As DNA, the CDR3 is TGTGCCAGCAGAGAGGGACAGGGAAGAAACACCATATATTTT.

The chain is built from TRBV4-1 and TRBJ2-3, with 7 bases fitting TRBD1. The CDR3 loop spans 18 amino acids. After removal of 0 bases from V and 0 bases from J, the junction contained 9 bases not matched to a gene. The germline CDR1 and CDR2 sequences are MGHRA and YSYEKL. CDR3 sequence: CASSQDLFGDSSTDTQYF. Here the CDR3 DNA reads TGCGCCAGCAGCCAAGATCTCTTTGGGGACAGTAGCACAGATACGCAGTATTTT.

The V and J genes are TRBV9 and TRBJ1-2, with D possibly being TRBD1 (5 bases). Per germline, CDR1 SGDLS and CDR2 YYNGEE. Trimming shortened V by 4 bases and J by 7 bases, and 11 bases separated the two germline ends. This CDR3 is built from 12 residues. The CDR3 reads CASSSEGTGYTF. DNA for the CDR3: TGTGCCAGCAGCTCGGAGGGGACTGGCTACACCTTC.

The gene calls are TRBV11-2 and TRBJ1-1; 8 bases agree with TRBD1. V shed 4 bases, J shed 0 bases, and the junction held 4 bases outside the gene matches. Germline CDR1 reads SGHAT; CDR2 reads FQNNGV. The CDR3 runs to 15 residues. CDR3 sequence: CASSSSGGVNTEAFF. DNA for the CDR3: TGTGCCAGCAGCTCATCAGGGGGCGTGAACACTGAAGCTTTCTTT.

This clone was seen only once. The chain links TRBV5-6 to TRBJ2-7; TRBD2 aligns across 7 bases. The trim removed 1 base at V and 2 bases at J, leaving 6 bases unmatched. The V gene's germline CDR1 is SGHDT and CDR2 YYEEEE. The CDR3 runs to 15 residues. The CDR3 spells CASSLSLADTYEQYF. The CDR3 DNA reads as TGTGCCAGCAGCTTGAGTCTAGCGGATACCTACGAGCAGTACTTC.